Listed below are T cell receptor beta chains from one sample, sequenced in a study of neoadjuvant anti-PD-1 for oral cavity cancer. Assay used: immunoSEQ multiplex PCR; TCRdb lists only in-frame clones, some missing. This table has over 65,000 clones, roughly nine tenths appearing once. Sample: PBMCs, taken after nivolumab (anti-PD-1) treatment. These receptor sequences come from a person aged 40 to 85 with oral cavity squamous cell carcinoma. The CDR3 runs from the conserved cysteine through the conserved F or W.

TRBV30,TRBJ2-2,CAWSVGGWVTGELFF
TRBV5-1,TRBJ1-1,CASSVGQGTTEAFF
TRBV19,TRBJ2-3,CASSDSTDTQYF
TRBV9,TRBJ2-1,CASSFAGEGYNEQFF
TRBV19,TRBJ1-1,CASSPTTRGREAFF
TRBV9,TRBJ2-7,CASSVTQQEREGYEQYF
TRBV28,TRBJ2-6,CASSPRGQTGANVLTF
TRBV18,TRBJ2-7,CASSPYEDSYEQYF
TRBV6-5,TRBJ2-5,CASSPRAQETQYF
TRBV6-1,TRBJ2-7,CATTEGPASYEQYF
TRBV7-8,TRBJ2-1,CASSLRRAAATSSYNEQFF
TRBV5-1,TRBJ2-7,CASSLAGGEQYF
TRBV28,TRBJ2-7,CASSLGHPYEQYF
TRBV7-6,TRBJ1-5,CASSPGRGSQPQHF
TRBV30,TRBJ2-1,CAWSKGGAYNEQFF
TRBV28,TRBJ1-2,CASSPSDRGYGYTF
TRBV10-3,TRBJ1-2,CAITRDRVAYGYTF
TRBV7-9,TRBJ2-5,CASSQWTSGETQYF
TRBV5-4,TRBJ1-1,CASSSHNEAFF
TRBV10-3,TRBJ2-2,CATRGLNTGELFF
TRBV29-1,TRBJ1-5,CSVTTGGTNQPQHF
TRBV7-6,TRBJ2-1,CASSAGGDSYNEQFF
TRBV19,TRBJ1-4,CASTPGTVFQKLFF
TRBV5-1,TRBJ1-1,CASSLAGTSGGTEAFF
TRBV27,TRBJ2-7,CASTNPGTGEKLVF
TRBV5-1,TRBJ1-2,CASGDRPGYGYTF
TRBV5-1,TRBJ2-7,CASSFTAFYEQYF
TRBV7-2,TRBJ1-4,CASRSSNEKLFF
TRBV27,TRBJ1-5,CARPYRDQPQHF
TRBV5-5,TRBJ1-2,CASSLFSGSAGQGFYGYTF